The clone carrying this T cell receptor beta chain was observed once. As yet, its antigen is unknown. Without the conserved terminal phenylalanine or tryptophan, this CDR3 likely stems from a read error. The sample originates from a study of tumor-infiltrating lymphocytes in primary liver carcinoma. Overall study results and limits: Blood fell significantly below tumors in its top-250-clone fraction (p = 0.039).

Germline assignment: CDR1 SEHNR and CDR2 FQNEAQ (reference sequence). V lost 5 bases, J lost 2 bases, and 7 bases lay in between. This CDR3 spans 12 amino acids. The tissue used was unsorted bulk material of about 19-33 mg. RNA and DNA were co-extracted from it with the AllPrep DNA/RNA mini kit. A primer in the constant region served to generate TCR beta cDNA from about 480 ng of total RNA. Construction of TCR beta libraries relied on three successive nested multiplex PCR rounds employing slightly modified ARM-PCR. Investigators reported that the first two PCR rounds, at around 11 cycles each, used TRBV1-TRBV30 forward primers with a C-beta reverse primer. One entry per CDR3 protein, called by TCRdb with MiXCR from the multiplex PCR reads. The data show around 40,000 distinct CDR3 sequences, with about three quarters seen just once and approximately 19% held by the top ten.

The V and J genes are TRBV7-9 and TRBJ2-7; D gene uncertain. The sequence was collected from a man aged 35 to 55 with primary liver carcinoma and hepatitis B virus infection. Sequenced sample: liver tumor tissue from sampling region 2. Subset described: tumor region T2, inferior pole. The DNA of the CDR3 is TGTGCCAGCAGCACCGGACCCTACGAGCAGTACTCC. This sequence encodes CASSTGPYEQYS.